This TCR beta chain was captured in a study of monozygotic twins with cystic fibrosis. The CDR3 contains 16 residues. Germline-derived CDR1 and CDR2 are GTSNPN and SVGIG (reference sequence). With V trimmed by 2 bases and J by 2 bases, 7 bases remained unmatched. Clones were sequenced by immunoSEQ multiplex PCR, and TCRdb holds only the in-frame ones, with some missing. The sample shows around 34,000 clones, around 66% of them seen only once. This receptor was obtained from a girl aged 5 to 17 with cystic fibrosis. The chain couples TRBV30 to TRBJ1-5, with 9 bases aligning to TRBD1. Input material: blood. The CDR3 sequence: CAWSPHRTGGNQPQHF. The DNA of the CDR3 is TGTGCCTGGAGTCCCCATCGGACAGGGGGCAATCAGCCCCAGCATTTT.